This T cell receptor (beta chain) appears in the sequencing data of a study of T cells in Graves' hyperthyroidism and ophthalmopathy. Whole-study results and caveats: Stable hyperthyroidism was told apart from ophthalmopathy by a model built on 13 V-J features.

CDR3 length equals 15 residues. Germline CDR1 SQVTM, CDR2 ANQGSEA. After removal of 4 bases from V and 5 bases from J, the junction contained 8 bases not matched to a gene. TCR beta CDR3 sequences were amplified from RNA transcripts. RT-PCR in the first round (using the HTBI primer set) targeted the TCR CDR3. TCRdb called the multiplex PCR reads again in MiXCR, with one record for every CDR3 protein. Of some 740,000 distinct CDR3 sequences in the sample, around 15% were seen once. This clonotype was seen only a few times. The target antigen is unknown. Sequencing used blood. This clonotype originated in a woman in her late teens or twenties with Graves' hyperthyroidism. V is TRBV29-1 and J is TRBJ1-6; TRBD1 agrees at 7 bases. The CDR3 is CSVAQGSGDNSPLHF. The CDR3 bases are TGCAGCGTTGCACAGGGGAGTGGCGATAATTCACCCCTCCACTTT.